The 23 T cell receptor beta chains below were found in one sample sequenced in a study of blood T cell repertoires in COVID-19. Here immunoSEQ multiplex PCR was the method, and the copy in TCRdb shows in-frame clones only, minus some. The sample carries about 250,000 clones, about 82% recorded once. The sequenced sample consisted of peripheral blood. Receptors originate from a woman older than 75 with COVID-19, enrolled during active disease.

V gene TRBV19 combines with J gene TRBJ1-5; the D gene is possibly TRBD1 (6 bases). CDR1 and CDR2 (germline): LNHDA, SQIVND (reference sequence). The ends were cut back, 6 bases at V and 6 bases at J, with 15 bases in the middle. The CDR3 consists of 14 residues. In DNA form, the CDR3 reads TGTGCCAGTAGCCTTGGACAGTATGGTCAGCCCCAGCATTTT. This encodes CASSLGQYGQPQHF.

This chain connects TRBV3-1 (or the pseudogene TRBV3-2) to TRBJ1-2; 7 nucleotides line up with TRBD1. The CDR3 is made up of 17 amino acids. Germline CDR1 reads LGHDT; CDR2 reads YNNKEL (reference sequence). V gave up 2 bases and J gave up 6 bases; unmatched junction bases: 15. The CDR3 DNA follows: TGTGCCAGCAGCCAAAGAGGGGTAGGACAGGCTGGGGATGGCTACACCTTC. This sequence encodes CASSQRGVGQAGDGYTF.

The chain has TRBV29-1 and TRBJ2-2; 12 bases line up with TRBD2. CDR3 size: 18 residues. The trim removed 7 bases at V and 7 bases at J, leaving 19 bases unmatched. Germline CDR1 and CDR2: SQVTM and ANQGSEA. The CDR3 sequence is CSARAPSGGVYLGGELFF. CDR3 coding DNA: TGCAGCGCCCGGGCGCCTAGCGGGGGGGTTTACCTCGGCGGGGAGCTGTTTTTT.

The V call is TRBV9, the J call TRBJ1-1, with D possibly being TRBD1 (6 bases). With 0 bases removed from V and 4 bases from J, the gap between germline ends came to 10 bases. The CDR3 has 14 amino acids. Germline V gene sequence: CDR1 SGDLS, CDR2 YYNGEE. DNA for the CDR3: TGTGCCAGCAGCGTAGCTGCCAGGGGCACTGAAGCTTTCTTT. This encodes CASSVAARGTEAFF.

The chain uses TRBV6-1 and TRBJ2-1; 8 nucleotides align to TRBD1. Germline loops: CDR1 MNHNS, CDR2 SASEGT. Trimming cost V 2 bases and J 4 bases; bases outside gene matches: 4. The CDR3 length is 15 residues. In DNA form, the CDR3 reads TGTGCCAGCAGTGAAACAGGGGGTTGGTACAATGAGCAGTTCTTC. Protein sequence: CASSETGGWYNEQFF.

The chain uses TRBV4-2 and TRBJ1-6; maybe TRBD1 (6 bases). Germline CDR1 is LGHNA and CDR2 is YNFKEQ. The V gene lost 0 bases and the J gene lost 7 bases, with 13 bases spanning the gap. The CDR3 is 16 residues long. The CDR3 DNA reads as TGTGCCAGCAGCCAAGAACAGGGTGGGTACAATTCACCCCTCCACTTT. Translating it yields CASSQEQGGYNSPLHF.

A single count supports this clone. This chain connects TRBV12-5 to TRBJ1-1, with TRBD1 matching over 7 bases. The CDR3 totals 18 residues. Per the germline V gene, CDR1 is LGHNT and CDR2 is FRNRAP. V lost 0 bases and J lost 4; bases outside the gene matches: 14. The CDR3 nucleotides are TGTGCTAGTGGTTTGGTACTTGGCAGGGGGATGGAGGTCACTGAAGCTTTCTTT. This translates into CASGLVLGRGMEVTEAFF.

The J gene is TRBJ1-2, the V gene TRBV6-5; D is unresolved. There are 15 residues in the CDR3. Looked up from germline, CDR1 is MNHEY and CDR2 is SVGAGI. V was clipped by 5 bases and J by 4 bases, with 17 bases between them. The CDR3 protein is CASSPWRGVSYGYTF. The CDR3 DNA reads TGTGCCAGCAGTCCTTGGCGTGGAGTAAGCTATGGCTACACCTTC.

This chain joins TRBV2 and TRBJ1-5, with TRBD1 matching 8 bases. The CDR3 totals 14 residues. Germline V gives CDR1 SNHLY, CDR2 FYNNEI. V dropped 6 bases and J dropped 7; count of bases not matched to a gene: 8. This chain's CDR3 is CASSVGQGWQPQHF. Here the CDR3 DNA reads TGTGCCAGCAGCGTTGGACAGGGCTGGCAGCCCCAGCATTTT.

DNA for the CDR3: TGTGCCAGCAGACTGGAAAGGACAGTTGGGAATCAGCCCCAGCATTTT. This sequence encodes CASRLERTVGNQPQHF. The gene calls are TRBV28 and TRBJ1-5, with TRBD1 as a possible D gene (6 bases). The V and J ends lost 6 bases and 4 bases respectively, with 19 bases between them. The CDR3 totals 16 residues. Germline values: CDR1 MDHEN, CDR2 SYDVKM.

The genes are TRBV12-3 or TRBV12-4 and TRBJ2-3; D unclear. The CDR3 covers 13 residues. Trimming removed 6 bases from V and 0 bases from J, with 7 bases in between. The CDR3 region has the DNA TGTGCCAGCAGCCATACTAGCACAGATACGCAGTATTTT. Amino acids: CASSHTSTDTQYF.

Here the CDR3 reads CASSDGVGTEAFF. CDR3 nucleotide sequence: TGTGCCAGCAGTGATGGAGTGGGCACTGAAGCTTTCTTT. V and J are TRBV6-1 and TRBJ1-1, with unresolved D. CDR3 length equals 13 residues. Per germline, CDR1 MNHNS and CDR2 SASEGT. Trimming cost V 3 bases and J 4 bases, with 9 bases left between them.

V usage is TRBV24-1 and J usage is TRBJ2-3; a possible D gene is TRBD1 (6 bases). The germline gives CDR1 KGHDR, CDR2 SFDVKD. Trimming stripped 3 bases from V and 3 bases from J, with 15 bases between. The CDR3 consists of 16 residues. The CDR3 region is CATSDAGTSRTDTQYF. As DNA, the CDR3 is TGTGCCACCAGTGATGCCGGGACAAGCAGGACAGATACGCAGTATTTT.

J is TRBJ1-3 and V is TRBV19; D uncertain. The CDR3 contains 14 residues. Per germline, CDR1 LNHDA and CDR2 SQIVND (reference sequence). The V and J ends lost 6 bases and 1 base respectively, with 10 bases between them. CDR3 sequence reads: CASRAGGSGNTIYF. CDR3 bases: TGTGCCAGTAGGGCAGGTGGGTCTGGAAACACCATATATTTT.

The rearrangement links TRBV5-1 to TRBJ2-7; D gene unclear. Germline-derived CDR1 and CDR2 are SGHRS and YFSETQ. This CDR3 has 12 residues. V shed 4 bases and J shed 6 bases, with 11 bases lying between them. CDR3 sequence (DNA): TGCGCCAGCAGCGTGGATCGGAGCGAGCAGTACTTC. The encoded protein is CASSVDRSEQYF.

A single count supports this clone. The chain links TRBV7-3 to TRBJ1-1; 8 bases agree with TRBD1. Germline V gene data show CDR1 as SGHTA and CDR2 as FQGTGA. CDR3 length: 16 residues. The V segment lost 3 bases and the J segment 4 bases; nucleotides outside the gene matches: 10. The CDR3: CASSLRRAGGGTEAFF. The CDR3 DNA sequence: TGTGCCAGCAGCTTGCGGAGGGCAGGGGGCGGCACTGAAGCTTTCTTT.

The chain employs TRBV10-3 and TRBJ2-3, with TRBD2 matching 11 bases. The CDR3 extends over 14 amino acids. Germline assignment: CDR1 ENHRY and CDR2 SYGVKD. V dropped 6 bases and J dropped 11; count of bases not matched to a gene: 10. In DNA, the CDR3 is TGTGCCATCAGAACGGGGACTAGCGGTAACCTGCAGTATTTT. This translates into CAIRTGTSGNLQYF.

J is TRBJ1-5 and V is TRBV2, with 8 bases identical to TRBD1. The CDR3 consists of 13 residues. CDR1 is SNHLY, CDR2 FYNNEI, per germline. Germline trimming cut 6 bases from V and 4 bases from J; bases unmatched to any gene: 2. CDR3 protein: CASRDRANQPQHF. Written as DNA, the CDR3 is TGTGCCAGCAGGGACAGGGCGAATCAGCCCCAGCATTTT.

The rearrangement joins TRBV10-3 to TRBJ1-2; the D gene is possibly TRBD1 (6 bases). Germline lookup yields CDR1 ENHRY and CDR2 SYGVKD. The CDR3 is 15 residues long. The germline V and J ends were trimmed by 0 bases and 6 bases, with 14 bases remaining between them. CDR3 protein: CAISESRAGVDGYTF. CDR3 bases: TGTGCCATCAGTGAGTCTCGGGCAGGGGTGGATGGCTACACCTTC.

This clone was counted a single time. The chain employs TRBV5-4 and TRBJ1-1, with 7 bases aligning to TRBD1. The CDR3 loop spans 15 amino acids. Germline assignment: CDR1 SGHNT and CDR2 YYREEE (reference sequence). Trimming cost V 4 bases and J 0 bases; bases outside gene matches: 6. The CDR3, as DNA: TGTGCCAGCAGCACCTCGACAGGGATGAACACTGAAGCTTTCTTT. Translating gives CASSTSTGMNTEAFF.

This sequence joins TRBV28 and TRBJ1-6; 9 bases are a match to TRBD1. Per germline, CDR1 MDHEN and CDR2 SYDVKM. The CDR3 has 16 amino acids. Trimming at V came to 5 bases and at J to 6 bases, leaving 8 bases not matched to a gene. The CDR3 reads CASSPRDRAFNSPLHF. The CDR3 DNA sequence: TGTGCCAGCAGTCCTCGGGACAGGGCCTTTAATTCACCCCTCCACTTT. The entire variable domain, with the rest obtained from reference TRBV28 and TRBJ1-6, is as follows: DVKVTQSSRYLVKRTGEKVFLECVQDMDHENMFWYRQDPGLGLRLIYFSYDVKMKEKGDIPEGYSVSREKKERFSLILESASTNQTSMYLCASSPRDRAFNSPLHFGNGTRLTVT.

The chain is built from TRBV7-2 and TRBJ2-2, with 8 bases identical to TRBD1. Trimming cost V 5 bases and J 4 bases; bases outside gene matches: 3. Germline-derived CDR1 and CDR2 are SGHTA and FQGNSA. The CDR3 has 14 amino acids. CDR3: CASSPGQVTGELFF. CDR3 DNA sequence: TGTGCCAGCAGCCCGGGACAGGTCACCGGGGAGCTGTTTTTT.

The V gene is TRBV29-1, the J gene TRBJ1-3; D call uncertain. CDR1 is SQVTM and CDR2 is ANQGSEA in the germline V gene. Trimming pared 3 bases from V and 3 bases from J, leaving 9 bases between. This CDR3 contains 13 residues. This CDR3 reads CSVEPQIGNTIYF. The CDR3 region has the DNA TGCAGCGTTGAGCCCCAGATTGGAAACACCATATATTTT.